This T cell receptor (beta chain) was sequenced for a study of OX40 agonist ivuxolimab in advanced cancers. Study context: Recorded diagnoses for dose-escalation patients were hepatocellular carcinoma, melanoma, renal cell or head and neck cancer. Partial responses were recorded for three patients, including one with hepatocellular carcinoma and two with cutaneous melanoma.

TCRdb keeps only in-frame clones here, not all; method: immunoSEQ multiplex PCR. The sample records nearly 50,000 clones, approximately 90% being singletons. General observations from the study: Compared with CD4+, CD8+ T cells on average had more expanded clones.

Germline values: CDR1 MNHEY, CDR2 SVGAGI. The germline V and J ends were trimmed by 6 bases and 4 bases, with 9 bases remaining between them. This CDR3 is 12 amino acids long. Samples of blood were obtained at baseline, on cycle 4 day 1, and on cycle 7 day 1. Concerning this clone itself: Its antigen is as yet unknown.

The source material was CD4+ or CD8+ T cells sorted from blood, sampled in a trial of the OX40 agonist ivuxolimab. The source is an adult with an advanced solid tumor such as melanoma, head and neck, liver or kidney cancer. This chain uses TRBV6-5 with TRBJ1-2, with D possibly being TRBD1 (6 bases). In nucleotides, the CDR3 is TGTGCCAGCAGCCTAGGGGGCTATGGCTACACCTTC. It translates to CASSLGGYGYTF.